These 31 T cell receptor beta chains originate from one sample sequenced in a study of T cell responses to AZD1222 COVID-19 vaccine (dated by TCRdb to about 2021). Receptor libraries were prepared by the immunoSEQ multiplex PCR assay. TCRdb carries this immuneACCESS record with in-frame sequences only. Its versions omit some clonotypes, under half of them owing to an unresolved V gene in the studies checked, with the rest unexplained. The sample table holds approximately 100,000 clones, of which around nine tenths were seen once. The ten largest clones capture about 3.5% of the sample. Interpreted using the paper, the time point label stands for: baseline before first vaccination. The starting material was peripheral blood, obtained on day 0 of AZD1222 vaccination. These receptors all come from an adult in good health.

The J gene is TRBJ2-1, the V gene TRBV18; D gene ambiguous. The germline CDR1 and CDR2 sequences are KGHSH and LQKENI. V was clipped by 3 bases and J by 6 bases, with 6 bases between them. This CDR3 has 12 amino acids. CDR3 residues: CASSPSVNEQFF. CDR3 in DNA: TGTGCCAGCTCACCGTCTGTCAATGAGCAGTTCTTC.

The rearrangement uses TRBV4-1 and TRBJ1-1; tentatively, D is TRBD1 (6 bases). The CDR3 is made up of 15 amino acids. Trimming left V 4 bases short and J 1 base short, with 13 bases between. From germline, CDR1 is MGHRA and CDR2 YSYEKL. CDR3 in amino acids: CASSLILGGNTEAFF. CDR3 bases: TGCGCCAGCAGCCTAATTTTAGGGGGGAACACTGAAGCTTTCTTT.

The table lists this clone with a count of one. The DNA of the CDR3 is TGTGCCAGCAGCTTAGGAGGGGGGAGGACAGCTGATACGCAGTATTTT. Translation gives CASSLGGGRTADTQYF. The genes are TRBV7-2 and TRBJ2-3; tentatively, D is TRBD1 or TRBD2 (6 bases each). CDR1 is SGHTA and CDR2 is FQGNSA in the germline V gene. The ends were cut back, 1 base at V and 6 bases at J, with 17 bases in the middle. The CDR3 covers 16 residues.

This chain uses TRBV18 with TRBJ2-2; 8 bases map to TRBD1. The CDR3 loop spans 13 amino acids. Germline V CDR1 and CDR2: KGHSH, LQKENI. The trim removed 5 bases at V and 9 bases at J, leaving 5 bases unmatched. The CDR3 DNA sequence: TGTGCCAGCTCAAGAGGGACAGGATGGGAGCTGTTTTTT. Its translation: CASSRGTGWELFF.

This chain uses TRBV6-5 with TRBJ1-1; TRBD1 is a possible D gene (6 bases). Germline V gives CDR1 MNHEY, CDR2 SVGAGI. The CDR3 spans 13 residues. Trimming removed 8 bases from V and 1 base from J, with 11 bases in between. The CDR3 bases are TGTGCCAGCCACAGGGATCCGAACACTGAAGCTTTCTTT. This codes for CASHRDPNTEAFF.

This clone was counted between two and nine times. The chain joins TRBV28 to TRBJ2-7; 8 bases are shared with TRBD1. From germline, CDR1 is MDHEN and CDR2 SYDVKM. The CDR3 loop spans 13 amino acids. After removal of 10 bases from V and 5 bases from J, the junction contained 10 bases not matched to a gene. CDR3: CATQDRVVDEQYF. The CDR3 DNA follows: TGTGCCACCCAGGACAGGGTGGTTGACGAGCAGTACTTC.

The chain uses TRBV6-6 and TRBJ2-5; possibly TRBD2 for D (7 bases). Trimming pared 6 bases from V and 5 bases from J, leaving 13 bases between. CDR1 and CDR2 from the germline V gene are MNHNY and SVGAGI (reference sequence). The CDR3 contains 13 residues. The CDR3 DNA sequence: TGTGCCAGCAGGGGGGGGGCGTACGAGACCCAGTACTTC. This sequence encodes CASRGGAYETQYF.

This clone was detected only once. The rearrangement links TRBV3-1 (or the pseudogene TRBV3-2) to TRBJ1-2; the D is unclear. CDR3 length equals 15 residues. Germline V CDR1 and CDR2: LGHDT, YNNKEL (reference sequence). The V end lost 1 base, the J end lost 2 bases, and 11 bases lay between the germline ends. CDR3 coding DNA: TGTGCCAGCAGCCAAGCATCCGGCAGAAACTATGGCTACACCTTC. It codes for CASSQASGRNYGYTF.

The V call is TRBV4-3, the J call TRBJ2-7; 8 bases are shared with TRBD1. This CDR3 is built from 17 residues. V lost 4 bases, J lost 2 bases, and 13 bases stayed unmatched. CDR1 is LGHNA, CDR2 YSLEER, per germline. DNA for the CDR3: TGCGCCAGCAGCCCTTACCTCCAGGGGACAGGAGCCTACGAGCAGTACTTC. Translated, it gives CASSPYLQGTGAYEQYF.

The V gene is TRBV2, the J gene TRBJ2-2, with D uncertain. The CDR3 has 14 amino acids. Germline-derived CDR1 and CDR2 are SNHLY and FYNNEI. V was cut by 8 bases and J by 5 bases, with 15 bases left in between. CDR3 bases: TGTGCCAGCGCCGTAAGGATGGGAACCGGGGAGCTGTTTTTT. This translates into CASAVRMGTGELFF.

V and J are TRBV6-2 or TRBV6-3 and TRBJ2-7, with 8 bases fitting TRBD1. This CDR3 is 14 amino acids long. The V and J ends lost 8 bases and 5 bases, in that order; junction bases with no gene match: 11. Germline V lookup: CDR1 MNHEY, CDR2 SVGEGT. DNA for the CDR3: TGTGCCAGCGGTTTTCGGACAGGGTTCGACGAGCAGTACTTC. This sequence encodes CASGFRTGFDEQYF.

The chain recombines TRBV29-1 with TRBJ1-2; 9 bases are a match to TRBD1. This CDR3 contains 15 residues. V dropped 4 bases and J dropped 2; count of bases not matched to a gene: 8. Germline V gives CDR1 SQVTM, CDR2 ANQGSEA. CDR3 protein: CSVVQGADPNYGYTF. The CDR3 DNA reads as TGCAGCGTTGTACAGGGGGCGGACCCCAACTATGGCTACACCTTC.

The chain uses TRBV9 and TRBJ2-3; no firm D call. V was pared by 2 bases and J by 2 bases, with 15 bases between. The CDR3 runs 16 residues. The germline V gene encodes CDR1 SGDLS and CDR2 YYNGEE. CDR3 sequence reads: CASSVLDTLPTDTQYF. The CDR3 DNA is TGTGCCAGCAGCGTCCTAGACACCTTACCCACAGATACGCAGTATTTT.

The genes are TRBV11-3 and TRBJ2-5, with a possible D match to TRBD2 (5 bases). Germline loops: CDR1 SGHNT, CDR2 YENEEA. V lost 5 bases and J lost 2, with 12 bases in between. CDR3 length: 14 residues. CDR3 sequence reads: CASSPEGQQETQYF. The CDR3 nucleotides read TGTGCCAGCAGCCCCGAGGGTCAGCAAGAGACCCAGTACTTC.

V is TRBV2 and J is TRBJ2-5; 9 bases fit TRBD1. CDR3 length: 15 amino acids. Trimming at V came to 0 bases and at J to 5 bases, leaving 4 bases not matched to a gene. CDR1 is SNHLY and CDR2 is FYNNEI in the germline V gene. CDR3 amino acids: CASSEAGQGGETQYF. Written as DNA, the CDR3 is TGTGCCAGCAGTGAAGCGGGACAGGGTGGGGAGACCCAGTACTTC.

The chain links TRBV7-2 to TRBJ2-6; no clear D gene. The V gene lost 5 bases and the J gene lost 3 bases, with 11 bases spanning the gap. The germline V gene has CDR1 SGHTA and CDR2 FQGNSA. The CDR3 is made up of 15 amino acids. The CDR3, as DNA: TGTGCCAGCAGCCACGGCTCTTATGGGGCCAACGTCCTGACTTTC. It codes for CASSHGSYGANVLTF.

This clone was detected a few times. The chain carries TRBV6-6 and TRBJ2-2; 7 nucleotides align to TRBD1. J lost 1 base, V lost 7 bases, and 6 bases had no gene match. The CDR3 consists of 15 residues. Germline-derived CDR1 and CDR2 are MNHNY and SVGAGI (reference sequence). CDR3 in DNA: TGTGCCAGCATTTCCGGGACAGAGAACACCGGGGAGCTGTTTTTT. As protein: CASISGTENTGELFF.

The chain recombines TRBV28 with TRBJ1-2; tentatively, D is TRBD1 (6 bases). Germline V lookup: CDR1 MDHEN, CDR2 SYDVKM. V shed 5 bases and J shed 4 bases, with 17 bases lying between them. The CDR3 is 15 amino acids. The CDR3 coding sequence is TGTGCCAGCAGTCTTGGGGGGGCCAACATCTATGGCTACACCTTC. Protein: CASSLGGANIYGYTF.

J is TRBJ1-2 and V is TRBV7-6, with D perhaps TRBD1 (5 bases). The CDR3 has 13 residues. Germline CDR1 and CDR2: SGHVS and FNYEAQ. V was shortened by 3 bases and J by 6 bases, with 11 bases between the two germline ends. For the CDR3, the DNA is TGTGCCAGCAGCTTGACAGCGGGGGATGGCTACACCTTC. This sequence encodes CASSLTAGDGYTF.

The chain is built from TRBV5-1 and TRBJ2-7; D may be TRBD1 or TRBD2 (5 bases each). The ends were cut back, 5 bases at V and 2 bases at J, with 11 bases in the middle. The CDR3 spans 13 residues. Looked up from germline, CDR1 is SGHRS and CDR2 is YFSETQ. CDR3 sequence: CASSRDRAYEQYF. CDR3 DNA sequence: TGCGCCAGCAGTCGGGACCGTGCCTACGAGCAGTACTTC.

In nucleotides, the CDR3 is TGTGCCAGCTCGGACAGGGTCTATCAGCCCCAGCATTTT. Translation gives CASSDRVYQPQHF. The rearrangement joins TRBV6-5 to TRBJ1-5; TRBD1 aligns across 8 bases. Looked up from germline, CDR1 is MNHEY and CDR2 is SVGAGI. This CDR3 is built from 13 residues. The V gene end was trimmed by 8 bases and the J gene end by 5 bases; junction bases not matched to a gene: 5.

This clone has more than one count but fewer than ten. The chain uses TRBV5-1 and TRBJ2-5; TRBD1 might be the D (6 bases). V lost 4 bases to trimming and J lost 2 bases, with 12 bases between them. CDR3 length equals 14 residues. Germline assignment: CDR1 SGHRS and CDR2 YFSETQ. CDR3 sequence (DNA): TGCGCCAGCAGCGTGGGGGCCGGACAAGAGACCCAGTACTTC. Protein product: CASSVGAGQETQYF.

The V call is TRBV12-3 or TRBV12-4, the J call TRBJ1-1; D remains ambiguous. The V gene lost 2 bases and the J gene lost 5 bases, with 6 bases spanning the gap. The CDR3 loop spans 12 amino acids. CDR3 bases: TGTGCCAGCAGTTTATCTTGGACTGAAGCTTTCTTT. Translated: CASSLSWTEAFF.

This CDR3 is CASSEAGGNEKLFF. The CDR3 nucleotides are TGTGCCAGCAGTGAAGCAGGGGGTAATGAAAAACTGTTTTTT. This chain connects TRBV2 to TRBJ1-4; D perhaps matches TRBD1 (6 bases). The CDR3 is made up of 14 amino acids. V dropped 0 bases and J dropped 4 bases, with 6 bases sitting between them. Germline CDR1 and CDR2: SNHLY and FYNNEI.

CDR3 in amino acids: CASSYAPSADTQYF. In nucleotides, the CDR3 is TGTGCCAGCAGTTATGCACCCTCCGCAGATACGCAGTATTTT. The V and J genes are TRBV6-6 and TRBJ2-3; unclear D gene. The CDR3 has 14 amino acids. Germline-derived CDR1 and CDR2 are MNHNY and SVGAGI (reference sequence). The V and J ends lost 3 bases and 4 bases respectively, with 11 bases between them.

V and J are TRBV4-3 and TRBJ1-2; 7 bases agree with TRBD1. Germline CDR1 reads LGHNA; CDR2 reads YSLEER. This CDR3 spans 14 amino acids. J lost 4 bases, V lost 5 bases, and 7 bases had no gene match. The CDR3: CASSREGGLYGYTF. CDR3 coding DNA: TGCGCCAGCAGCAGGGAAGGGGGCCTCTATGGCTACACCTTC.

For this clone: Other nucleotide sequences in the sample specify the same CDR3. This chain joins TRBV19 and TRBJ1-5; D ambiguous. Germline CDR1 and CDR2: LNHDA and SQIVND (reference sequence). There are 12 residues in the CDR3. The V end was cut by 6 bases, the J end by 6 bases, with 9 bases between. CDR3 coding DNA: TGTGCCAGTAGCCCCGGGGTTCAGCCCCAGCATTTT. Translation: CASSPGVQPQHF.

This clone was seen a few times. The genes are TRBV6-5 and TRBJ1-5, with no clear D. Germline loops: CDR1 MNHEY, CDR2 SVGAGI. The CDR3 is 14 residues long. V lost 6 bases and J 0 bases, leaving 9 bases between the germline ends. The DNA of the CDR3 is TGTGCCAGCAGCCGAGAGAATAGCAATCAGCCCCAGCATTTT. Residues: CASSRENSNQPQHF.

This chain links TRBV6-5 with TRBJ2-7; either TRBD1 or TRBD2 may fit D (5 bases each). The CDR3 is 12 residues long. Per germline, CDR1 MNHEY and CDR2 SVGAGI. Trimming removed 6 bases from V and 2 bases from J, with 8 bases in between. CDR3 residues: CASSRDPYEQYF. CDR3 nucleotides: TGTGCCAGCAGCCGGGACCCCTACGAGCAGTACTTC.

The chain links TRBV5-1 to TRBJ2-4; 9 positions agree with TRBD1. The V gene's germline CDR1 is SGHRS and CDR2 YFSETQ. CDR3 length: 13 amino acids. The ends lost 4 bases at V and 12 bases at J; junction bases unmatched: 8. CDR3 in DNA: TGCGCCAGCAGCGGGACAGGGTCACCTGCTCAGTACTTC. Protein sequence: CASSGTGSPAQYF.

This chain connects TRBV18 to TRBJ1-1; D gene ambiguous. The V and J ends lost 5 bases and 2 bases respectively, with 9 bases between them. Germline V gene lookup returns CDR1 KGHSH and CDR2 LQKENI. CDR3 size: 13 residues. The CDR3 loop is CASSDLGNTEAFF. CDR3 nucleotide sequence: TGTGCCAGCTCAGACCTGGGTAACACTGAAGCTTTCTTT.